This T cell receptor (beta chain) came from a study of OX40 agonist ivuxolimab in advanced cancers. The CDR3 has 15 residues. V lost 6 bases and J 4 bases, leaving 19 bases between the germline ends. Germline lookup yields CDR1 MNHEY and CDR2 SVGAGI. Sequencing was performed with immunoSEQ multiplex PCR; in TCRdb, only in-frame clones are kept and a portion is missing. The table records some 75,000 clones, 84% of them present only once. Samples of blood were obtained at baseline, on cycle 4 day 1, and on cycle 7 day 1. The clonotype originates from an adult with an advanced solid tumor such as melanoma, head and neck, liver or kidney cancer. This specimen consisted of CD4+ or CD8+ T cells sorted from blood, obtained in a trial of the OX40 agonist ivuxolimab. The gene calls are TRBV6-5 and TRBJ2-7; D may be TRBD2 (6 bases). CDR3 amino acids: CASRGIGGISYEQYF. Written as DNA, the CDR3 is TGTGCCAGCAGAGGGATCGGGGGTATTTCGTACGAGCAGTACTTC.